This is a list of T cell receptor beta chains from one sample in a study of blood T cell repertoires in COVID-19. This table comes from immunoSEQ multiplex PCR, and its TCRdb copy is limited to in-frame clones, with some not included. This sample carries about 400,000 clones, approximately 89% of them seen once, and the ten largest clones take 1.5% to 2%. The specimen sequenced was PBMCs or T cells enriched from blood (not recorded which). These receptors all stem from a woman in her 30s who had recovered from COVID-19. CDR3s include the opening cysteine and the closing phenylalanine or tryptophan. A D gene is named only where the DNA matches it firmly. Where a row states a size, it is once, few, many or the class of an expanded clone; other rows omit it.

D: -; J: TRBJ2-3; V: TRBV30; size: -; CDR3: CAWSDEGGTDTQYF; DNA: TGTGCCTGGAGTGATGAAGGGGGCACAGATACGCAGTATTTT
D: TRBD1; J: TRBJ2-5; V: TRBV7-9; size: -; CDR3: CASSSTGGALETQYF; DNA: TGTGCCAGCAGCTCGACAGGGGGCGCGTTGGAGACCCAGTACTTC
D: -; J: TRBJ1-6; V: TRBV15; size: -; CDR3: CATSREQEGAYNSPLHF; DNA: TGTGCCACCAGCAGAGAACAGGAAGGCGCCTATAATTCACCCCTCCACTTT
D: -; J: TRBJ1-6; V: TRBV7-3; size: -; CDR3: CASSSTARNSPLHF; DNA: TGTGCCAGCAGCTCGACAGCTAGGAATTCACCCCTCCACTTT
D: -; J: TRBJ1-4; V: TRBV5-1; size: -; CDR3: CASSLATGPPNEKLFF; DNA: TGCGCCAGCAGCTTGGCCACAGGGCCTCCTAATGAAAAACTGTTTTTT
D: -; J: TRBJ2-7; V: TRBV4-1; size: once; CDR3: CASSRDSYSYEQYF; DNA: TGCGCCAGCAGCCGAGACAGTTACTCCTACGAGCAGTACTTC
D: TRBD1; J: TRBJ1-2; V: TRBV27; size: -; CDR3: CASRGTGIYGYTF; DNA: TGTGCCAGCCGGGGGACAGGGATCTATGGCTACACCTTC
D: TRBD1; J: TRBJ2-1; V: TRBV10-3; size: -; CDR3: CAITSNVGQGIDEQFF; DNA: TGTGCCATCACCTCGAACGTGGGACAGGGGATCGATGAGCAGTTCTTC
D: TRBD2; J: TRBJ2-4; V: TRBV7-9; size: -; CDR3: CASSTPPGGGDIQYF; DNA: TGTGCCAGCAGCACCCCCCCCGGGGGGGGAGACATTCAGTACTTC
D: TRBD1; J: TRBJ1-6; V: TRBV28; size: -; CDR3: CASRSPGGTYNSPLHF; DNA: TGTGCCAGCAGAAGTCCAGGGGGTACCTATAATTCACCCCTCCACTTT
D: TRBD2; J: TRBJ2-7; V: TRBV11-2; size: -; CDR3: CASSSGTSGYEQYF; DNA: TGTGCCAGCAGCTCCGGGACTAGTGGCTACGAGCAGTACTTC
D: -; J: TRBJ1-5; V: TRBV7-9; size: -; CDR3: CASSLGGVAKLQPQHF; DNA: TGTGCCAGCAGTTTGGGCGGGGTCGCGAAACTTCAGCCCCAGCATTTT
D: TRBD2; J: TRBJ2-7; V: TRBV7-8; size: few; CDR3: CASRAFEAGTYEQYF; DNA: TGTGCCAGCAGGGCATTTGAAGCGGGAACCTACGAGCAGTACTTC
D: -; J: TRBJ1-5; V: TRBV5-5; size: -; CDR3: CASSSPNQPQHF; DNA: TGTGCCAGCAGCTCCCCTAATCAGCCCCAGCATTTT
D: -; J: TRBJ2-7; V: TRBV5-1; size: -; CDR3: CASSLEGTLYEQYF; DNA: TGCGCCAGCAGCTTGGAGGGGACACTATACGAGCAGTACTTC
D: -; J: TRBJ2-5; V: TRBV11-1; size: -; CDR3: CASSHGKLFGETQYF; DNA: TGTGCCAGCAGCCACGGTAAACTATTTGGGGAGACCCAGTACTTC
D: TRBD2; J: TRBJ2-3; V: TRBV7-9; size: -; CDR3: CASSKVTSGRTDTQYF; DNA: TGTGCCAGCAGCAAAGTGACTAGCGGACGCACAGATACGCAGTATTTT
D: -; J: TRBJ2-7; V: TRBV19; size: -; CDR3: CASSAGSYYEQYF; DNA: TGTGCCAGTAGTGCGGGCAGTTACTACGAGCAGTACTTC
D: -; J: TRBJ2-2; V: TRBV6-2/TRBV6-3; size: -; CDR3: CASSYTAGELFF; DNA: TGTGCCAGCAGTTACACTGCCGGGGAGCTGTTTTTT
D: -; J: TRBJ2-7; V: TRBV6-5; size: -; CDR3: CASRGYEQYF; DNA: TGTGCCAGCCGAGGGTACGAGCAGTACTTC
D: TRBD2; J: TRBJ2-1; V: TRBV30; size: -; CDR3: CAWASGGVSYNEQFF; DNA: TGTGCCTGGGCTAGCGGGGGGGTGTCCTACAATGAGCAGTTCTTC
D: TRBD1; J: TRBJ1-1; V: TRBV28; size: -; CDR3: CASSFLQGGSVAFF; DNA: TGTGCCAGCAGTTTTTTACAGGGGGGGTCGGTGGCTTTCTTT
D: -; J: TRBJ2-1; V: TRBV18; size: -; CDR3: CASSRLGSSYNEQFF; DNA: TGTGCCAGCTCACGCCTCGGTTCATCCTACAATGAGCAGTTCTTC
D: TRBD1; J: TRBJ1-6; V: TRBV25-1; size: -; CDR3: CASSVQGDSPLHF; DNA: TGTGCCAGCAGTGTACAGGGGGATTCACCCCTCCACTTT
D: TRBD1; J: TRBJ1-1; V: TRBV29-1; size: -; CDR3: CSVDSFALWTGPMNTEAFF; DNA: TGCAGCGTTGACTCCTTCGCCCTATGGACAGGGCCCATGAACACTGAAGCTTTCTTT
D: TRBD1; J: TRBJ2-2; V: TRBV7-7; size: -; CDR3: CASSSEQGIASGELFF; DNA: TGTGCCAGCAGCTCCGAACAGGGGATCGCCTCCGGGGAGCTGTTTTTT
D: -; J: TRBJ2-1; V: TRBV19; size: once; CDR3: CASSMGLNEQFF; DNA: TGTGCCAGTAGTATGGGACTCAATGAGCAGTTCTTC